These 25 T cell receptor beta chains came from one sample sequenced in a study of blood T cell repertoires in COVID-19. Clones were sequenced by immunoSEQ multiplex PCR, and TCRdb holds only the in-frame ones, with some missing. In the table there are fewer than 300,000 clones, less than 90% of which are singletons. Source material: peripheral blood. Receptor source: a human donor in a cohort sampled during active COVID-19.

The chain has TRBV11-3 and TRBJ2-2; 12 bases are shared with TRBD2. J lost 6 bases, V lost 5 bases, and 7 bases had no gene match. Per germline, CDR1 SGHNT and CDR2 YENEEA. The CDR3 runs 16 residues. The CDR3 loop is CASSRLAGVGAGELFF. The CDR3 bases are TGTGCCAGCAGCCGACTAGCGGGAGTCGGGGCCGGGGAGCTGTTTTTT.

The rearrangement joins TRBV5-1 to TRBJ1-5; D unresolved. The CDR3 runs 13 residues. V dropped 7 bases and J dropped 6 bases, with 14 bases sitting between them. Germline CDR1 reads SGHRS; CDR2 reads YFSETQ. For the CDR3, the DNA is TGCGCCAGCCGGGAGGGCCCAAGTCAGCCCCAGCATTTT. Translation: CASREGPSQPQHF.

The CDR3 coding sequence is TGTGCCAGCAGAACCCGGACAGTTTCCTATGGCTACACCTTC. This sequence encodes CASRTRTVSYGYTF. This chain uses TRBV27 with TRBJ1-2; D is possibly TRBD1 (6 bases). Trimming removed 6 bases from V and 4 bases from J, with 15 bases in between. This CDR3 has 14 residues. Germline values: CDR1 MNHEY, CDR2 SMNVEV (reference sequence).

CDR3 in amino acids: CASSDQILPQWGYTF. DNA for the CDR3: TGTGCCAGCAGTGACCAAATTCTCCCACAATGGGGCTACACCTTC. V is TRBV2 and J is TRBJ1-2; D unclear. The V gene lost 3 bases and the J gene lost 8 bases, with 19 bases spanning the gap. Germline assignment: CDR1 SNHLY and CDR2 FYNNEI. This CDR3 has 15 residues.

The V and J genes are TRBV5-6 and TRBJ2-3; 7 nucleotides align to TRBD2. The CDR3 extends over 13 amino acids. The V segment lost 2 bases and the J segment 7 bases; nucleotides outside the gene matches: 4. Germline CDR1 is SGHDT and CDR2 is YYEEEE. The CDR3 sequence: CASSLKAGYTQYF. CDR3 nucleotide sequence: TGTGCCAGCAGCTTAAAAGCGGGGTATACGCAGTATTTT.

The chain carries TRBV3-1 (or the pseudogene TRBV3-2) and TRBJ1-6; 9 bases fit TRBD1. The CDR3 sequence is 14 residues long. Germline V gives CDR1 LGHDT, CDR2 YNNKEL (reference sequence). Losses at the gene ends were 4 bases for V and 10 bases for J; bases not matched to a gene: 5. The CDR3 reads CASSPRTGESPLHF. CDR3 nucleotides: TGTGCCAGCAGCCCCCGGACAGGGGAATCACCCCTCCACTTT.

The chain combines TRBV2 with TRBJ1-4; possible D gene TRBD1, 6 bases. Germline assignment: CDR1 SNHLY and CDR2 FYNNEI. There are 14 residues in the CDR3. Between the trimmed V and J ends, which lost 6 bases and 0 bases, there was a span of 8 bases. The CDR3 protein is CASRGQSTNEKLFF. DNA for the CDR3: TGTGCCAGCAGAGGACAGTCAACTAATGAAAAACTGTTTTTT. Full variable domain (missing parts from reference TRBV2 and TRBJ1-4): EPEVTQTPSHQVTQMGQEVILRCVPISNHLYFYWYRQILGQKVEFLVSFYNNEISEKSEIFDDQFSVERPDGSNFTLKIRSTKLEDSAMYFCASRGQSTNEKLFFGSGTQLSVL.

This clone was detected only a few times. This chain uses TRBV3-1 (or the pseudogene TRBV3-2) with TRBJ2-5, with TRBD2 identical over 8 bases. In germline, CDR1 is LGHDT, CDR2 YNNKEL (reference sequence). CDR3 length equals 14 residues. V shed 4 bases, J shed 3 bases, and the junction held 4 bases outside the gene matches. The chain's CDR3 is CASSPGTSKETQYF. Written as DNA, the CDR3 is TGTGCCAGCAGCCCTGGGACTAGTAAAGAGACCCAGTACTTC.

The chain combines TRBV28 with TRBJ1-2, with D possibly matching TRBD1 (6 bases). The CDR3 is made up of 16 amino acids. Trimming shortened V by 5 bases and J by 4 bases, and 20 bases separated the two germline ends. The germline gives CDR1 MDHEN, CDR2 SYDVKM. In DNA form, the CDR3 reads TGTGCCAGCAGTCCATCCGGGACACAGCGGAGCTATGGCTACACCTTC. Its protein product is CASSPSGTQRSYGYTF.

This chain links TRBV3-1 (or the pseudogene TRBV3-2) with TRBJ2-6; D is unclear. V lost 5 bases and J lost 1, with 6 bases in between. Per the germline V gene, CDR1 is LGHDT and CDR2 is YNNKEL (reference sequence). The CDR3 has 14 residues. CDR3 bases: TGTGCCAGCAGCGACGGGTCTGGGGCCAACGTCCTGACTTTC. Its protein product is CASSDGSGANVLTF.

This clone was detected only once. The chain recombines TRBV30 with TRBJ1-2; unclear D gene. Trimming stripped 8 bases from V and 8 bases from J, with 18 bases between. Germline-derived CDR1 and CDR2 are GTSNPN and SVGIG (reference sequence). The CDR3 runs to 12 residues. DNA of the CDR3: TGTGCCCGCTTCAACCCCGGAGGGGGCTACACCTTC. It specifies CARFNPGGGYTF.

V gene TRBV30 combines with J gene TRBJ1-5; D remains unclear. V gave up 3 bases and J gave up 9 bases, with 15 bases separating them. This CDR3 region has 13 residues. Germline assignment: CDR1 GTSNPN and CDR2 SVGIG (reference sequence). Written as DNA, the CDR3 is TGTGCCTGGAGGGTTGAGGTTGATGGGCCCCAGCATTTT. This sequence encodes CAWRVEVDGPQHF.

The CDR3 is CASSLESRGQPQHF. As DNA, the CDR3 is TGCGCCAGCAGCTTGGAATCCCGGGGTCAGCCCCAGCATTTT. The chain uses TRBV5-1 and TRBJ1-5; D is unclear. Trimming shortened V by 0 bases and J by 6 bases, and 10 bases separated the two germline ends. Germline CDR1 reads SGHRS; CDR2 reads YFSETQ. The CDR3 runs 14 residues.

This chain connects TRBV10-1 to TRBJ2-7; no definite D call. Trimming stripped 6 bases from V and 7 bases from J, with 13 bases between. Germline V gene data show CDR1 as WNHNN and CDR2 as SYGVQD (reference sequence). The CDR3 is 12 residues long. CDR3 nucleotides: TGCGCCAGCAGCGTAGAGGCGAGGGAGCAGTACTTC. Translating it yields CASSVEAREQYF.

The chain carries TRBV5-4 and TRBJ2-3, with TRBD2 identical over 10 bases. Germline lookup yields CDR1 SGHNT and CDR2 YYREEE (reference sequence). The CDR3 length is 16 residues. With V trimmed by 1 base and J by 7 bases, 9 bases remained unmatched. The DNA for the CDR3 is TGTGCCAGCAGCTTGCGAGCGGGAGGGAGTACAAATACGCAGTATTTT. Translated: CASSLRAGGSTNTQYF.

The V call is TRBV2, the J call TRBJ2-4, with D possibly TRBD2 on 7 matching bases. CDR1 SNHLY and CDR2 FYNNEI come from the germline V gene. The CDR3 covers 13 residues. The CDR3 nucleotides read TGTGCTAGGGGGAGGGTGGCCAAAAACATTCAGTACTTC. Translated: CARGRVAKNIQYF.

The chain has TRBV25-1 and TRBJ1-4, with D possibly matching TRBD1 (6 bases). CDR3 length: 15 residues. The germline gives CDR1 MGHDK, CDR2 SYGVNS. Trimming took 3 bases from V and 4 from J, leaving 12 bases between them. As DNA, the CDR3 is TGTGCCAGCAGTGACACAGGACAGTTTAATGAAAAACTGTTTTTT. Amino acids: CASSDTGQFNEKLFF.

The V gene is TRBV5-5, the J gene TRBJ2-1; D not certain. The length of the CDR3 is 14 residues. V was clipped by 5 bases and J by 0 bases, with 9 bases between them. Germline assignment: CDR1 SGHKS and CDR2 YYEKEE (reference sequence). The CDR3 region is CASRMGSSYNEQFF. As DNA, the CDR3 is TGTGCCAGCAGGATGGGCAGCTCCTACAATGAGCAGTTCTTC.

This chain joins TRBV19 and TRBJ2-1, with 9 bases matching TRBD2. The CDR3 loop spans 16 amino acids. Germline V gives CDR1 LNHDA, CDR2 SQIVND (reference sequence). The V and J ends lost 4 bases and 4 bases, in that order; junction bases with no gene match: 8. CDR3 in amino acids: CASSTSAGGPYNEQFF. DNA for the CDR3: TGTGCCAGTAGTACTTCAGCGGGAGGCCCGTACAATGAGCAGTTCTTC.

Here the CDR3 DNA reads TGTGCCAGCAGCGACGGAGTTGCGGGAACCACAGATACGCAGTATTTT. Protein product: CASSDGVAGTTDTQYF. The chain recombines TRBV3-1 (or the pseudogene TRBV3-2) with TRBJ2-3; TRBD2 might be the D (6 bases). Germline-derived CDR1 and CDR2 are LGHDT and YNNKEL (reference sequence). V was cut by 5 bases and J by 2 bases, with 17 bases left in between. CDR3 length: 16 amino acids.

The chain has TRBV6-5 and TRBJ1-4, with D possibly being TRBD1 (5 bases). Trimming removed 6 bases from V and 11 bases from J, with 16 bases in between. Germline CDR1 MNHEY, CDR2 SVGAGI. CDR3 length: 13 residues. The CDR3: CASRSFGQAKLFF. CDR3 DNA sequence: TGTGCCAGCAGATCCTTCGGACAAGCCAAACTGTTTTTT.

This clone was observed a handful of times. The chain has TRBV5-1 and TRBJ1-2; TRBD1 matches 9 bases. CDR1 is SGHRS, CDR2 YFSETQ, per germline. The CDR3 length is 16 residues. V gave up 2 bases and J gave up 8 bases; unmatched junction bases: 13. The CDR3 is CASSLIRGTGKEGYTF. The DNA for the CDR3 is TGCGCCAGCAGCTTAATTCGGGGGACAGGGAAGGAGGGCTACACCTTC. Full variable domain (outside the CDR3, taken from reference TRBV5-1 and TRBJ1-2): KAGVTQTPRYLIKTRGQQVTLSCSPISGHRSVSWYQQTPGQGLQFLFEYFSETQRNKGNFPGRFSGRQFSNSRSEMNVSTLELGDSALYLCASSLIRGTGKEGYTFGSGTRLTVV.

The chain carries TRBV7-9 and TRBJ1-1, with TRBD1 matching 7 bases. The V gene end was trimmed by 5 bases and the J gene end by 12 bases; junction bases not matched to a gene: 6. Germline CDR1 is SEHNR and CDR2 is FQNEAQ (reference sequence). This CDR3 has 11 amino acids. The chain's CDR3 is CASSPGTVTFF. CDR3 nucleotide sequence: TGTGCCAGCAGCCCAGGGACAGTTACTTTCTTT.

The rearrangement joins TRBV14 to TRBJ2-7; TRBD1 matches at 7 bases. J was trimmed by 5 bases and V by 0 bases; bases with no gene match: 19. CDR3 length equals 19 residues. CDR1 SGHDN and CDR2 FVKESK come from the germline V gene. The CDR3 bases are TGTGCCAGCAGCCAAGATACAGGACAGGTCTTAACAGGACGGCACGAGCAGTACTTC. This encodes CASSQDTGQVLTGRHEQYF.

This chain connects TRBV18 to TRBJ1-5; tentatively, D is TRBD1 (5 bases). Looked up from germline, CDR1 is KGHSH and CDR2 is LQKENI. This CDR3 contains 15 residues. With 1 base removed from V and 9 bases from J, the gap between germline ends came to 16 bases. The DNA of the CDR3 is TGTGCCAGCTCACCACAACAGTCAGCCCAGGGGCCCCAGCATTTT. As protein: CASSPQQSAQGPQHF.